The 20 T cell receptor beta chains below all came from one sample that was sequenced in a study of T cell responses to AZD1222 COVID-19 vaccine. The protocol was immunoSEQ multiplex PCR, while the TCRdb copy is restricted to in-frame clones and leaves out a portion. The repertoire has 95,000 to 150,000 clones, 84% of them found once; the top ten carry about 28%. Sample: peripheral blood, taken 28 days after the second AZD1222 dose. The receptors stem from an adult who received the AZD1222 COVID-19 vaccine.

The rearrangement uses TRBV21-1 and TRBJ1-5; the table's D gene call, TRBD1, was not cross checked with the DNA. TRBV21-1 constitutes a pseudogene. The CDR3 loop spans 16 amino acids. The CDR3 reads CASSPPRGVCNQPQHF. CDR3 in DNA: TGTGCCAGCAGCCCCCCCAGGGGCGTCTGCAATCAGCCCCAGCATTTT.

The CDR3, as DNA: TGTGCCAGCAGTTTATCCCCAGGGAGTGGGAACACTGAAGCTTTCTTT. Its protein product is CASSLSPGSGNTEAFF. V is TRBV28 and J is TRBJ1-1; D is possibly TRBD1 (5 bases). Germline V gene data show CDR1 as MDHEN and CDR2 as SYDVKM. CDR3 length: 16 residues. Trimming left V 1 base short and J 1 base short, with 13 bases between. The whole variable domain, remainder taken from reference TRBV28 and TRBJ1-1, is DVKVTQSSRYLVKRTGEKVFLECVQDMDHENMFWYRQDPGLGLRLIYFSYDVKMKEKGDIPEGYSVSREKKERFSLILESASTNQTSMYLCASSLSPGSGNTEAFFGQGTRLTVV.

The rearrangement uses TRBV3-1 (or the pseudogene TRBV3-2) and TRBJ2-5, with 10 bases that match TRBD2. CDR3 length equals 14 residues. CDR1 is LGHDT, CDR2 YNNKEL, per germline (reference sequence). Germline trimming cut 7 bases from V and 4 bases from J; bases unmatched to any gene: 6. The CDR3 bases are TGTGCCAGCACTCCAGCGGGGGGGCGAGAGACCCAGTACTTC. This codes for CASTPAGGRETQYF.

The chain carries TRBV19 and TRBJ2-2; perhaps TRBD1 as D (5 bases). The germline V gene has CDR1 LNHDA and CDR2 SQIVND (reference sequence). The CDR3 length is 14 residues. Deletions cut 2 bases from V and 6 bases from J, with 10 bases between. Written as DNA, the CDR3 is TGTGCCAGTAGTATACAGGGAAACGCCGGGGAGCTGTTTTTT. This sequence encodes CASSIQGNAGELFF.

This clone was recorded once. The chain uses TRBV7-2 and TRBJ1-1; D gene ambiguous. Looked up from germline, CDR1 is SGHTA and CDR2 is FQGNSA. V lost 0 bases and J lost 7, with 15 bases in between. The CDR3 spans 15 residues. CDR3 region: CASSLAGGLKVEAFF. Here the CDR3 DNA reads TGTGCCAGCAGCTTAGCCGGAGGGTTGAAAGTTGAAGCTTTCTTT.

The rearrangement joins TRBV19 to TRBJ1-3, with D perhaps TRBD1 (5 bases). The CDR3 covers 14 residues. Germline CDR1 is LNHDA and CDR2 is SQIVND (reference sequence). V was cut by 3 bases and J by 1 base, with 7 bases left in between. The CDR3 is CASSMRQSGNTIYF. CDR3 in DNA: TGTGCCAGTAGTATGCGACAGTCTGGAAACACCATATATTTT. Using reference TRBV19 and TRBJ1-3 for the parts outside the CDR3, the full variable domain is DGGITQSPKYLFRKEGQNVTLSCEQNLNHDAMYWYRQDPGQGLRLIYYSQIVNDFQKGDIAEGYSVSREKKESFPLTVTSAQKNPTAFYLCASSMRQSGNTIYFGEGSWLTVV.

The CDR3 region is CASSFGQSYGYTF. In nucleotides, the CDR3 is TGTGCCAGCAGTTTTGGACAGTCCTATGGCTACACCTTC. J is TRBJ1-2 and V is TRBV12-3 or TRBV12-4; a weak D match, TRBD1 (6 bases). The CDR3 is 13 amino acids. V was trimmed by 3 bases and J by 4 bases, leaving 9 bases between them.

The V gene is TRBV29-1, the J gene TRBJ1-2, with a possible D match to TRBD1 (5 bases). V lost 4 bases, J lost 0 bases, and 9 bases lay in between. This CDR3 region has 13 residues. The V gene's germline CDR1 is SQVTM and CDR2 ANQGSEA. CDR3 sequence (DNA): TGCAGCGTTGTAACAGGTTCTAACTATGGCTACACCTTC. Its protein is CSVVTGSNYGYTF.

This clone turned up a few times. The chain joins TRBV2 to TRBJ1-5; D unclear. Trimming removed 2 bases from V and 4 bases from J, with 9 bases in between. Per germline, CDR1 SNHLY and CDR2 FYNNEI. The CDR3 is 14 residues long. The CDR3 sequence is CASSERPDNQPQHF. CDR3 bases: TGTGCCAGCAGTGAACGGCCAGATAATCAGCCCCAGCATTTT.

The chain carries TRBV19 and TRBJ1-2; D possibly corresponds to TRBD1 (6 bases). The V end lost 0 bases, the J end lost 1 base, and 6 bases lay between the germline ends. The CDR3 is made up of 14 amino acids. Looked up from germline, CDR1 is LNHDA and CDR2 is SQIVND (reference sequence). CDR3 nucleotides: TGTGCCAGTAGTATAGAACAGGGTAACTATGGCTACACCTTC. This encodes CASSIEQGNYGYTF.

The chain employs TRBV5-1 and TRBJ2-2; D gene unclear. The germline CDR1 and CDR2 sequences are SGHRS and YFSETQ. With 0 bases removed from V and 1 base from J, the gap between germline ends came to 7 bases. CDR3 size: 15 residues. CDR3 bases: TGCGCCAGCAGCTTGGGCCCGATGAACACCGGGGAGCTGTTTTTT. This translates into CASSLGPMNTGELFF.

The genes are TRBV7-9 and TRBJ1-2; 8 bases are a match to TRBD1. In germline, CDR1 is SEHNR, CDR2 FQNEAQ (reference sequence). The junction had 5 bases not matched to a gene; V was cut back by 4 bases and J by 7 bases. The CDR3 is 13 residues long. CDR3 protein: CASSSAGGSGYTF. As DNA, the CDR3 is TGTGCCAGCAGCTCTGCAGGGGGCTCTGGCTACACCTTC.

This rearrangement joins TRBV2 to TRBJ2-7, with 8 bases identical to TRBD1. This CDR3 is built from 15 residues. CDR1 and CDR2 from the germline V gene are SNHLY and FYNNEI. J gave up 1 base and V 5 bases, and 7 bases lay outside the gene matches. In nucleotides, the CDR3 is TGTGCCAGCAGTCAGGCCCGGACAGGGTCCTACGAGCAGTACTTC. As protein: CASSQARTGSYEQYF.

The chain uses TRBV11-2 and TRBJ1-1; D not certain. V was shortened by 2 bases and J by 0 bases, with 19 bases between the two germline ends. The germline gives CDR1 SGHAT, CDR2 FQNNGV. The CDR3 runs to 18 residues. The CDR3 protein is CASSLTSMFRNLNTEAFF. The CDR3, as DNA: TGTGCCAGCAGCTTAACGTCGATGTTCCGAAACTTGAACACTGAAGCTTTCTTT.

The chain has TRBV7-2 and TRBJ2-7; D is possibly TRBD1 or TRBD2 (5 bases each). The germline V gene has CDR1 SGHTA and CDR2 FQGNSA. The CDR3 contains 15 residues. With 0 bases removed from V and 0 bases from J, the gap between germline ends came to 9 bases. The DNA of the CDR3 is TGTGCCAGCAGCTTAGCGGGACGGAGCTCCTACGAGCAGTACTTC. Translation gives CASSLAGRSSYEQYF.

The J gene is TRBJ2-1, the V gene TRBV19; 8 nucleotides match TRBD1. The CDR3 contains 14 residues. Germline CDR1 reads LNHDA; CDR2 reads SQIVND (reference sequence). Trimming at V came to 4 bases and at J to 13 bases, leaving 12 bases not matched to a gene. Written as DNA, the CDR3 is TGTGCCAGTAGTAGCCCAACCCAGGGGGCCATTCAGTTCTTC. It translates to CASSSPTQGAIQFF.

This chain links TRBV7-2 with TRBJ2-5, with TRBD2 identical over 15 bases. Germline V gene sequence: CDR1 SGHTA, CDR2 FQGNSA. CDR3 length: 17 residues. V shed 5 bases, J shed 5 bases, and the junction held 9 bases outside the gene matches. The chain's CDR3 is CASSLGLAGGAWETQYF. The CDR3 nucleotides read TGTGCCAGCAGCCTCGGACTAGCGGGGGGGGCTTGGGAGACCCAGTACTTC. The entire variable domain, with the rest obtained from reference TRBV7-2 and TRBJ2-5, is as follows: GAGVSQSPSNKVTEKGKDVELRCDPISGHTALYWYRQSLGQGLEFLIYFQGNSAPDKSGLPSDRFSAERTGGSVSTLTIQRTQQEDSAVYLCASSLGLAGGAWETQYFGPGTRLLVL.

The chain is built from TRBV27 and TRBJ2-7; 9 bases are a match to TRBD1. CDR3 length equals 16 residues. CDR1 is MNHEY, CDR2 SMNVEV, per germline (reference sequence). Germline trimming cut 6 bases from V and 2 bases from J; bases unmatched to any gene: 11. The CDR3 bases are TGTGCCAGCAGCCGGACAGGGGCACTCTTTACCTACGAGCAGTACTTC. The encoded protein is CASSRTGALFTYEQYF.

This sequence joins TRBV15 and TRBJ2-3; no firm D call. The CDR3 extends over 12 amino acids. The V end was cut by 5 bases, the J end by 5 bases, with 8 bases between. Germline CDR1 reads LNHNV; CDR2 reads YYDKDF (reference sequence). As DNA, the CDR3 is TGTGCCACCAGCTGGTCTCTAGATACGCAGTATTTT. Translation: CATSWSLDTQYF.

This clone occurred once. CDR3: CARSLFRQGTLLHNQPQHF. Written as DNA, the CDR3 is TGTGCCAGAAGCCTATTCCGACAGGGGACCCTTTTGCACAATCAGCCCCAGCATTTT. The chain is built from TRBV7-5 and TRBJ1-5; no DNA check was done on the table's D call, TRBD1. TRBV7-5 corresponds to a pseudogene. The CDR3 runs 19 residues.